One and the same sample provided the 17 T cell receptor beta chains below, sequenced in a study of blood T cells in healthy people across ages. Then a second PCR, running roughly 7 to 11 cycles, was carried out with a sample-barcoded 5' primer and a J-beta primer mix. TCRdb called the 5' RACE reads again in MiXCR, with one record for every CDR3 protein. The data hold 1,500,000 or so distinct CDR3 sequences, with 59% observed a single time. The sequenced sample was blood. The receptors were sampled from a man aged 18 to 35 in good health.

This clonotype came up a few times. The chain links TRBV5-1 to TRBJ2-1, with D perhaps matching TRBD1 (5 bases). The CDR3 is 13 amino acids. Trimming took 4 bases from V and 13 from J, leaving 18 bases between them. Germline lookup yields CDR1 SGHRS and CDR2 YFSETQ. CDR3 protein: CASSTQNGQGQFF. CDR3 nucleotide sequence: TGCGCCAGCAGCACCCAAAACGGCCAGGGCCAGTTCTTC.

Concerning this clonotype itself: The junction departs from the called germline gene at one end, perhaps through a read error. The J gene is TRBJ2-1, the V gene TRBV7-2; 12 positions agree with TRBD2. The length of the CDR3 is 16 residues. CDR1 is SGHTA, CDR2 FQGNSA, per germline. For the CDR3, the DNA is TGTGCTAGCAGCTTGCCAACTAGCGGGGGGAACAATGAGCAGTTCTTC. As protein: CASSLPTSGGNNEQFF.

The rearrangement uses TRBV20-1 and TRBJ1-2, with 9 bases aligning to TRBD1. CDR3 length: 14 residues. V lost 6 bases to trimming and J lost 7 bases; unmatched junction nucleotides: 12. Germline values: CDR1 DFQATT, CDR2 SNEGSKA (reference sequence). In nucleotides, the CDR3 is TGCAGTGCAAGCCGGGGACAGGGAGAAGGTGGCTACACCTTC. It encodes CSASRGQGEGGYTF.

The J gene is TRBJ2-3, the V gene TRBV4-3; possible D gene TRBD2, 5 bases. Trimming pared 1 base from V and 4 bases from J, leaving 12 bases between. Looked up from germline, CDR1 is LGHNA and CDR2 is YSLEER. The CDR3 is 15 amino acids. The chain's CDR3 is CASSQAAFGADTQYF. In nucleotides, the CDR3 is TGCGCCAGCAGCCAAGCGGCCTTCGGGGCAGATACGCAGTATTTT.

The chain is built from TRBV12-3 or TRBV12-4 and TRBJ1-2; D remains ambiguous. Trimming took 4 bases from V and 7 from J, leaving 13 bases between them. The CDR3 has 13 amino acids. In DNA, the CDR3 is TGTGCCAGCAGTTATCGTCCGGGTGGTGGCTACACCTTC. It encodes CASSYRPGGGYTF.

V and J are TRBV20-1 and TRBJ2-7; D is ambiguous. V was clipped by 5 bases and J by 1 base, with 15 bases between them. CDR3 length: 14 residues. The germline CDR1 and CDR2 sequences are DFQATT and SNEGSKA (reference sequence). The CDR3 nucleotides read TGCAGTGCTGCCAGGTACAAGTGGTCCTACGAGCAGTACTTC. Translated, it gives CSAARYKWSYEQYF.

This chain joins TRBV20-1 and TRBJ2-7; 9 positions match TRBD2. This CDR3 spans 15 amino acids. J lost 5 bases, V lost 2 bases, and 10 bases had no gene match. CDR1 is DFQATT, CDR2 SNEGSKA, per germline (reference sequence). CDR3 coding DNA: TGCAGTGCTAGACAACCGGGACTAGCTAGACACGAGCAGTACTTC. It specifies CSARQPGLARHEQYF.

A remark on this clonotype: An end of the junction differs from the germline gene, which may be a read error. V is TRBV11-2 and J is TRBJ2-7; tentatively, D is TRBD1 or TRBD2 (5 bases each). The CDR3 sequence is 17 residues long. From germline, CDR1 is SGHAT and CDR2 FQNNGV. The DNA of the CDR3 is TGTGCCAGCAGCTTAGGGGTTTCCTCGGGACGGCACTACGAGCGGTACTTC. Translated: CASSLGVSSGRHYERYF.

This clonotype came up a few times. The J gene is TRBJ1-2, the V gene TRBV5-1; D unclear. The CDR3 runs to 12 residues. V was pared by 4 bases and J by 6 bases, with 10 bases between. The germline CDR1 and CDR2 sequences are SGHRS and YFSETQ. CDR3 nucleotide sequence: TGCGCCAGCAGCCCCTATGGTAATGGCTACACCTTC. Translating gives CASSPYGNGYTF.

The rearrangement joins TRBV11-2 to TRBJ2-3, with TRBD1 as a possible D gene (5 bases). V lost 6 bases and J 2 bases, leaving 18 bases between the germline ends. This CDR3 has 16 amino acids. Germline lookup yields CDR1 SGHAT and CDR2 FQNNGV. CDR3 sequence: CASRPVRVGTTDTQYF. CDR3 coding DNA: TGTGCCAGCAGACCGGTCAGGGTTGGAACCACAGATACGCAGTATTTT.

V usage is TRBV7-9 and J usage is TRBJ2-1, with D perhaps assigned TRBD1 or TRBD2 (7 bases each). The CDR3 consists of 14 residues. Germline values: CDR1 SEHNR, CDR2 FQNEAQ (reference sequence). V gave up 8 bases and J gave up 8 bases, with 19 bases separating them. CDR3 loop: CASAQGGPRDEQFF. The CDR3 nucleotides read TGTGCCAGCGCCCAGGGGGGGCCAAGGGATGAGCAGTTCTTC.

This clonotype was picked up a small number of times. This chain links TRBV29-1 with TRBJ2-1; 10 bases are shared with TRBD2. Germline V gives CDR1 SQVTM, CDR2 ANQGSEA. This CDR3 is built from 14 residues. V dropped 8 bases and J dropped 6; count of bases not matched to a gene: 10. The CDR3 nucleotides are TGCAGCATACAGGGAGGACTAGCGGCCAATGAGCAGTTCTTC. Its protein product is CSIQGGLAANEQFF.

CDR3 sequence (DNA): TGCGCCAGCAGCTTGAAAGTCTCGGTCGACGAGCAGTACTTC. It codes for CASSLKVSVDEQYF. The V gene is TRBV5-1, the J gene TRBJ2-7, with D hard to call. Between the trimmed V and J ends, which lost 1 base and 5 bases, there was a span of 13 bases. Germline CDR1 reads SGHRS; CDR2 reads YFSETQ. CDR3 size: 14 residues.

This clonotype was seen just once. The chain employs TRBV6-6 and TRBJ2-1; tentatively, D is TRBD2 (6 bases). This CDR3 is built from 12 residues. From germline, CDR1 is MNHNY and CDR2 SVGAGI (reference sequence). The V end was cut by 5 bases, the J end by 8 bases, with 10 bases between. The CDR3 here is CASSAREHEQFF. Written as DNA, the CDR3 is TGTGCCAGCAGTGCCCGGGAGCATGAGCAGTTCTTC.

Concerning this clonotype itself: Germline and junction disagree at one end, which may indicate a read error. The chain has TRBV7-9 and TRBJ2-4; TRBD2 might be the D (5 bases). The DNA end is a closer match to TRBJ2-7, so the J assignment may be wrong. The germline V gene encodes CDR1 SEHNR and CDR2 FQNEAQ (reference sequence). This CDR3 contains 15 residues. The CDR3 loop reads CASGLLERSPYEQYF. In nucleotides, the CDR3 is TGTGCCAGCGGCTTATTGGAGCGGAGTCCCTACGAGCAGTACTTC.

The chain carries TRBV6-6 and TRBJ2-3, with TRBD2 matching over 9 bases. This CDR3 has 17 residues. Germline V gene sequence: CDR1 MNHNY, CDR2 SVGAGI (reference sequence). With 0 bases clipped from V and 6 bases from J, the junction kept 10 bases outside the gene matches. The CDR3 region has the DNA TGTGCCAGCAGTTACTCGAGGGCTAGCGGGGACGGGGATACGCAGTATTTT. Translated, it gives CASSYSRASGDGDTQYF.

The chain is built from TRBV2 and TRBJ2-1, with 9 nucleotides matching TRBD1. The V segment lost 3 bases and the J segment 0 bases; nucleotides outside the gene matches: 3. This CDR3 has 16 residues. Germline CDR1 is SNHLY and CDR2 is FYNNEI. The CDR3 is CASSDGTGSSYNEQFF. In DNA form, the CDR3 reads TGTGCCAGCAGTGACGGGACAGGGAGCTCCTACAATGAGCAGTTCTTC.